This T cell receptor beta chain came from a study of blood T cell repertoires in COVID-19. Across the study: Specimens from acute and convalescent COVID-19 originated in the United States, Italy and Spain. The cDNA or gDNA used as material had been derived from T cells, B-cell-depleted T cells, or PBMCs.

Sequencing used immunoSEQ multiplex PCR; TCRdb keeps in-frame clones, though not all of them. The sample includes approximately 210,000 clones, around 94% of them seen just once. Trimming took off 4 bases at V and 0 bases at J, with 13 bases between the two ends. The V gene's germline CDR1 is MNHEY and CDR2 SVGAGI. The CDR3 has 15 residues. The sequencing sample was made of peripheral blood. The rearrangement joins TRBV6-5 to TRBJ2-7; D might be TRBD2 (6 bases). The TCR originated in a man younger than 40 with COVID-19, enrolled during active disease. The CDR3 protein is CASSLGGASSYEQYF. CDR3 nucleotides: TGTGCCAGCAGTTTAGGCGGGGCCAGCTCCTACGAGCAGTACTTC.